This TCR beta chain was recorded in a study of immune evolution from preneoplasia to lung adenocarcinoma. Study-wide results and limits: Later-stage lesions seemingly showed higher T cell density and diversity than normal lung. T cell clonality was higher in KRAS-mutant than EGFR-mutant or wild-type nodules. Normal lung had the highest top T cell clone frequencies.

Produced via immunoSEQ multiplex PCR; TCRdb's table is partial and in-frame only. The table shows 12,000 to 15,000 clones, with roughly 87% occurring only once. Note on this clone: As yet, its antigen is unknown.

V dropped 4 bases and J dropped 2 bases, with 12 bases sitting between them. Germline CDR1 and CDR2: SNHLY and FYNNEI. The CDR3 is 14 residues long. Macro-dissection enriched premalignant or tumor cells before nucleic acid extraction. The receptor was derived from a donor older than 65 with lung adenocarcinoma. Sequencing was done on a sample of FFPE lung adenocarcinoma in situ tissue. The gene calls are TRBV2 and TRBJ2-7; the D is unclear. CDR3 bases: TGTGCCAGCAGTGGGAGACACGGTACCTACGAGCAGTACTTC. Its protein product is CASSGRHGTYEQYF.